Listed here are 12 T cell receptor beta chains from one sample, sequenced in a study of tumor-infiltrating lymphocytes in primary liver carcinoma. Reverse transcription of 500 to 650 ng total RNA with a constant-region primer produced TCR beta cDNA. ARM-PCR was slightly modified, and three nested multiplex PCR rounds with it gave rise to the TCR beta libraries. TRBV1-TRBV30 forward and Cbeta reverse primers drove the first two approximately 10-cycle rounds. TCRdb independently ran MiXCR on the multiplex PCR reads; one entry per CDR3 protein. The data show approximately 120,000 distinct CDR3 sequences, with 50% to 80% seen just once and roughly 7.9% held by the top ten. Joint extraction of RNA and DNA used about 17-30 mg of bulk tissue that was unsorted. The specimen sequenced was liver tumor tissue from sampling region 3. Stated subset: tumor region T3, left-lateral pole. Source of these receptors: an older woman with primary liver carcinoma and hepatitis B virus infection.

The chain links TRBV11-2 to TRBJ2-2; D unresolved. From germline, CDR1 is SGHAT and CDR2 FQNNGV. V lost 4 bases to trimming and J lost 8 bases, with 14 bases between them. This CDR3 is built from 14 residues. The CDR3 reads CASSSQSALGELFF. The CDR3 coding sequence is TGTGCCAGCAGCTCGCAAAGTGCCCTAGGGGAGCTGTTTTTT.

In the case of this clonotype: Given a much more abundant clone one base away, this may be a read error. V gene TRBV5-4 combines with J gene TRBJ1-1; unclear D gene. The germline CDR1 and CDR2 sequences are SGHNT and YYREEE (reference sequence). The CDR3 has 13 residues. As DNA, the CDR3 is TGTGGCAGCAGCTTGCGGACGAACACTGAAGCTTTCTTT. Encoded protein: CGSSLRTNTEAFF.

This clonotype has more than one count but fewer than ten. V gene TRBV29-1 combines with J gene TRBJ2-1; 7 bases map to TRBD2. The V segment lost 2 bases and the J segment 4 bases; nucleotides outside the gene matches: 8. The CDR3 spans 15 residues. Germline CDR1 is SQVTM and CDR2 is ANQGSEA. The chain's CDR3 is CSVEWSSSGYNEQFF. CDR3 nucleotides: TGCAGCGTTGAATGGTCGTCTAGCGGATACAATGAGCAGTTCTTC.

Note on this clonotype: A read error may produce the germline difference seen at one junction end. This sequence joins TRBV6-5 and TRBJ2-5; D ambiguous. This CDR3 spans 13 amino acids. The germline CDR1 and CDR2 sequences are MNHEY and SVGAGI. The CDR3 DNA is TGTGCCAGCGGTTACGGAACGGAAGAGACCCAGTACTTC. This gives the protein CASGYGTEETQYF.

V is TRBV15 and J is TRBJ1-2; D is unresolved. Trimming removed 1 base from V and 6 bases from J, with 9 bases in between. Germline CDR1 is LNHNV and CDR2 is YYDKDF (reference sequence). This CDR3 spans 13 amino acids. Here the CDR3 reads CATSRGSVDGYTF. CDR3 nucleotide sequence: TGTGCCACCAGCAGAGGGAGTGTGGATGGCTACACCTTC.

This clonotype was seen at least ten times. The chain uses TRBV13 and TRBJ2-7; 7 bases are a match to TRBD2. Per germline, CDR1 PRHDT and CDR2 FYEKMQ (reference sequence). This CDR3 is built from 14 residues. The J segment lost 4 bases and the V segment lost 6 bases, leaving 9 bases of the junction unmatched. CDR3 protein: CASRKGRGAYEQYF. The DNA of the CDR3 is TGTGCCAGCAGGAAAGGGAGGGGCGCATACGAGCAGTACTTC.

Points on this clonotype: The junction does not match germline at one end; this may be a read error. This rearrangement joins TRBV12-3 or TRBV12-4 to TRBJ2-7, with D perhaps matching TRBD1 (5 bases). The CDR3 contains 14 residues. The CDR3 here is CVSSLSKTASVQYF. The CDR3 bases are TGCGTCAGCAGTTTAAGTAAGACAGCAAGCGTGCAGTACTTC.

As regards this clonotype: The CDR3 carries no conserved terminal phenylalanine or tryptophan, so it likely arises from a read error. This chain connects TRBV28 to TRBJ1-1; possible D gene TRBD1, 6 bases. Trimming took off 9 bases at V and 4 bases at J, with 18 bases between the two ends. Germline CDR1 MDHEN, CDR2 SYDVKM. This CDR3 has 14 amino acids. Here the CDR3 reads CASWAGDGGTEAFL. The CDR3 bases are TGTGCCAGTTGGGCAGGGGACGGAGGCACTGAAGCTTTCCTT.

This clonotype occurred many times. This chain's CDR3 is CAMTGSEQYF. DNA of the CDR3: TGTGCCATGACAGGGTCCGAGCAGTACTTC. The chain uses TRBV10-3 and TRBJ2-7, with 7 bases lining up with TRBD1. V shed 9 bases and J 6 bases; nucleotides not matched to a gene: 2. This CDR3 is 10 amino acids long. Germline CDR1 reads ENHRY; CDR2 reads SYGVKD.

On this clonotype itself: A much larger clone lies one base from this, so it may be a read error. The chain has TRBV12-3 or TRBV12-4 and TRBJ2-2; D tentatively fits TRBD1 or TRBD2 (5 bases each). The CDR3 extends over 13 amino acids. CDR3 nucleotide sequence: TGTGTCAGCAGTTCCAGGGAGACCGGGGAGCTGTTTTTT. Encoded protein: CVSSSRETGELFF.

About this clonotype itself: This sequence may be a read error, since a much larger clone differs from it by one base. V usage is TRBV7-8 and J usage is TRBJ2-3; 8 positions match TRBD2. V was pared by 6 bases and J by 1 base, with 6 bases of the junction left unmatched. CDR1 SGHVS and CDR2 FQNEAQ come from the germline V gene. The CDR3 runs 15 residues. The CDR3 DNA follows: TGTGCCAGCAGTATAGCGGGATCGGGCACAGATACGCAGTATTTT. Translation gives CASSIAGSGTDTQYF.

As concerns this clonotype: The junction and the germline gene differ at one end; a read error may be behind it. The rearrangement joins TRBV5-6 to TRBJ2-3; no definite D call. Germline loops: CDR1 SGHDT, CDR2 YYEEEE. This CDR3 has 15 amino acids. The CDR3: CVSSAGPTSTDTQYF. Here the CDR3 DNA reads TGTGTCAGCAGCGCCGGTCCCACTAGCACAGATACGCAGTATTTT.